Below are 28 T cell receptor beta chains sequenced from a single sample in a study of spatial heterogeneity in lung cancer. Using its own MiXCR run on the 5' RACE reads, TCRdb lists one record per CDR3 protein. In the table there are more than 30,000 distinct CDR3 sequences, 5.8% of which are singletons. Time point described: sample taken at primary tumor resection. From tumor, nontumor lung or frozen PBMC, whole RNA was taken unsorted for sequencing. This sample comprised PBMCs, obtained at surgery. The source is a male donor with early-stage non-small cell lung cancer.

CDR3 nucleotide sequence: TGTGCCTGGAGCCCAGGGGGGAACACCGGGGAGCTGTTTTTT. Translated, it gives CAWSPGGNTGELFF. The chain is built from TRBV30 and TRBJ2-2; TRBD1 matches at 7 bases. J gave up 1 base and V 3 bases, and 2 bases lay outside the gene matches. Germline assignment: CDR1 GTSNPN and CDR2 SVGIG (reference sequence). CDR3 length: 14 amino acids.

At least ten counts were recorded for this clonotype. The chain recombines TRBV18 with TRBJ2-3; 11 bases map to TRBD2. CDR3 length equals 15 residues. CDR1 and CDR2 from the germline V gene are KGHSH and LQKENI. V lost 6 bases and J lost 4; bases outside the gene matches: 6. CDR3 amino acids: CASSEYSGGADTQYF. The CDR3, as DNA: TGTGCCAGCTCGGAATATAGCGGGGGGGCAGATACGCAGTATTTT.

This clonotype occurred many times. The chain joins TRBV4-1 to TRBJ2-7; weak D call: TRBD2 (6 bases). The CDR3 runs 16 residues. Germline lookup yields CDR1 MGHRA and CDR2 YSYEKL. V was pared by 1 base and J by 2 bases, with 15 bases between. The DNA for the CDR3 is TGCGCCAGCAGCCAAGTGATAAGCGGGCTTGCCTACGAGCAGTACTTC. Amino acids: CASSQVISGLAYEQYF.

This clonotype was counted between two and nine times. The J gene is TRBJ2-5, the V gene TRBV5-1, with D unresolved. The CDR3 has 14 amino acids. Germline V gene sequence: CDR1 SGHRS, CDR2 YFSETQ. V was shortened by 2 bases and J by 1 base, with 9 bases between the two germline ends. The CDR3 sequence: CASSLRAGQETQYF. The CDR3 nucleotides are TGCGCCAGCAGCTTAAGAGCAGGCCAAGAGACCCAGTACTTC.

At least ten counts were recorded for this clonotype. This rearrangement joins TRBV29-1 to TRBJ2-5, with D maybe TRBD2 (5 bases). Germline V gives CDR1 SQVTM, CDR2 ANQGSEA. The CDR3 length is 13 residues. The V and J ends lost 5 bases and 0 bases respectively, with 10 bases between them. The CDR3 spells CSVPGEYQETQYF. CDR3 DNA: TGCAGCGTTCCTGGGGAGTACCAAGAGACCCAGTACTTC. Combining the CDR3 with reference TRBV29-1 and TRBJ2-5 gives the whole variable domain SAVISQKPSRDICQRGTSLTIQCQVDSQVTMMFWYRQQPGQSLTLIATANQGSEATYESGFVIDKFPISRPNLTFSTLTVSNMSPEDSSIYLCSVPGEYQETQYFGPGTRLLVL.

This clonotype was found many times. The chain joins TRBV6-5 to TRBJ1-5; 9 nucleotides agree with TRBD1. Looked up from germline, CDR1 is MNHEY and CDR2 is SVGAGI. Trimming removed 4 bases from V and 2 bases from J; junction bases left unmatched: 3. This CDR3 has 15 residues. This CDR3 reads CASSFGTGRNQPQHF. The CDR3 coding sequence is TGTGCCAGCAGTTTCGGGACAGGGCGCAATCAGCCCCAGCATTTT.

This clonotype occurred a few times. This chain links TRBV5-4 with TRBJ2-5; possible D gene TRBD1, 6 bases. Trimming took 2 bases from V and 2 from J, leaving 13 bases between them. The germline CDR1 and CDR2 sequences are SGHNT and YYREEE (reference sequence). This CDR3 spans 15 amino acids. CDR3 in amino acids: CASSLGQGRQETQYF. CDR3 bases: TGTGCCAGCAGCTTAGGTCAGGGGCGGCAAGAGACCCAGTACTTC.

This clonotype was counted many times. The J gene is TRBJ2-7, the V gene TRBV9; D might be TRBD1 (7 bases). Trimming removed 0 bases at V and 4 bases at J, with 11 bases between. The CDR3 totals 14 residues. The germline gives CDR1 SGDLS, CDR2 YYNGEE. The CDR3 reads CASSVVEGAYEQYF. Here the CDR3 DNA reads TGTGCCAGCAGCGTAGTGGAGGGGGCGTACGAGCAGTACTTC.

This clonotype was counted only a few times. The CDR3 reads CSPQMPGSTDTQYF. CDR3 in DNA: TGCAGTCCTCAAATGCCCGGGAGCACAGATACGCAGTATTTT. V gene TRBV20-1 combines with J gene TRBJ2-3; no firm D call. The V end was cut by 8 bases, the J end by 0 bases, with 15 bases between. The CDR3 covers 14 residues. Germline V lookup: CDR1 DFQATT, CDR2 SNEGSKA (reference sequence).

This clonotype appeared many times. The chain links TRBV28 to TRBJ1-4; TRBD1 aligns across 7 bases. Germline values: CDR1 MDHEN, CDR2 SYDVKM. This CDR3 region has 13 residues. Germline trimming cut 8 bases from V and 8 bases from J; bases unmatched to any gene: 8. CDR3 loop: CASGRQGREKLFF. DNA for the CDR3: TGTGCCAGCGGGAGACAGGGTCGGGAAAAACTGTTTTTT.

This clonotype occurred many times. Its ends do not fully match the called genes, so a read error is possible. The chain employs TRBV7-9 and TRBJ2-5, with 7 bases aligning to TRBD2. The CDR3 covers 11 residues. The germline CDR1 and CDR2 sequences are SEHNR and FQNEAQ (reference sequence). The DNA of the CDR3 is TGTGCCAGCAGCACCAAGCGGGGAGTCGACTTC. Its translation is CASSTKRGVDF.

This clonotype has more than one count but fewer than ten. The chain employs TRBV6-5 and TRBJ1-2, with 8 bases that match TRBD1. This CDR3 comprises 19 residues. The V gene's germline CDR1 is MNHEY and CDR2 SVGAGI. V trimming: 4 bases; J trimming: 3 bases; junction bases outside the gene matches: 19. CDR3 amino acids: CASSSLLKIDRGQDYGYTF. The CDR3 DNA reads as TGTGCCAGCAGTTCTTTACTGAAGATAGACAGGGGCCAGGACTATGGCTACACCTTC.

This clonotype was counted ten times or more. The rearrangement uses TRBV7-2 and TRBJ2-7, with TRBD1 identical over 9 bases. The germline V gene encodes CDR1 SGHTA and CDR2 FQGNSA. CDR3 length equals 18 residues. With V trimmed by 5 bases and J by 3 bases, 17 bases remained unmatched. The CDR3 is CASSPSLGTGKFLYEQYF. CDR3 DNA sequence: TGTGCCAGCAGCCCGTCCCTCGGGACAGGGAAATTCCTCTACGAGCAGTACTTC.

This clonotype occurred a few times. V gene TRBV20-1 combines with J gene TRBJ1-1, with 7 bases matching TRBD1. This CDR3 spans 18 amino acids. After removal of 6 bases from V and 4 bases from J, the junction contained 23 bases not matched to a gene. Germline V lookup: CDR1 DFQATT, CDR2 SNEGSKA (reference sequence). The CDR3 reads CSATTLQGSTPRGTEAFF. Here the CDR3 DNA reads TGCAGTGCCACAACTTTACAGGGGAGTACCCCCCGTGGCACTGAAGCTTTCTTT.

This clonotype came up many times. J is TRBJ2-3 and V is TRBV28; the match to TRBD1 covers 8 bases. J was trimmed by 4 bases and V by 7 bases; bases with no gene match: 16. This CDR3 region has 17 residues. Germline V gene sequence: CDR1 MDHEN, CDR2 SYDVKM. The CDR3 reads CASIPTRGQARPDTQYF. The DNA for the CDR3 is TGTGCCAGCATTCCCACCAGGGGGCAGGCGAGGCCAGATACGCAGTATTTT.

In its sample, this clonotype was seen a few times. The rearrangement uses TRBV6-5 and TRBJ2-3; TRBD2 aligns across 10 bases. Germline trimming cut 10 bases from V and 0 bases from J; bases unmatched to any gene: 4. This CDR3 region has 14 residues. Germline CDR1 and CDR2: MNHEY and SVGAGI. CDR3 sequence (DNA): TGTGCCACTGGACTAGCGGATAGCACAGATACGCAGTATTTT. Translated, it gives CATGLADSTDTQYF.

This chain joins TRBV6-1 and TRBJ2-6; maybe TRBD1 (5 bases). CDR3 size: 17 residues. Trimming cost V 3 bases and J 2 bases, with 14 bases left between them. Germline-derived CDR1 and CDR2 are MNHNS and SASEGT. CDR3 in DNA: TGTGCCAGCAGTGAGGGGCAGGGCCTCACTGGGGCCAACGTCCTGACTTTC. The encoded protein is CASSEGQGLTGANVLTF.

This clonotype turned up a few times. The J gene is TRBJ2-1, the V gene TRBV7-3, with D hard to call. The germline V gene has CDR1 SGHTA and CDR2 FQGTGA. This CDR3 spans 15 amino acids. V shed 2 bases and J shed 0 bases, with 8 bases lying between them. CDR3 coding DNA: TGTGCCAGCAGCTTAGGGCGAACCTCCTACAATGAGCAGTTCTTC. Its protein is CASSLGRTSYNEQFF.

The sample holds many counts of this clonotype. The chain uses TRBV28 and TRBJ2-3; D is perhaps TRBD1 (5 bases). Germline V gene sequence: CDR1 MDHEN, CDR2 SYDVKM. The CDR3 length is 16 residues. Trimming removed 1 base from V and 3 bases from J, with 14 bases in between. Written as DNA, the CDR3 is TGTGCCAGCAGTTTATTGGGGCGGTTGAGTACAGATACGCAGTATTTT. This encodes CASSLLGRLSTDTQYF. The complete variable domain, with remaining parts taken from reference TRBV28 and TRBJ2-3, reads DVKVTQSSRYLVKRTGEKVFLECVQDMDHENMFWYRQDPGLGLRLIYFSYDVKMKEKGDIPEGYSVSREKKERFSLILESASTNQTSMYLCASSLLGRLSTDTQYFGPGTRLTVL.

This clonotype has a count of ten or more. CDR3 nucleotides: TGCAGTGCTAGAGATTTGGGGAGGAGTGGCAATCAGCCCCAGCATTTT. This codes for CSARDLGRSGNQPQHF. The gene calls are TRBV20-1 and TRBJ1-5; D not resolved. CDR1 and CDR2 (germline): DFQATT, SNEGSKA (reference sequence). V lost 0 bases and J lost 2, with 14 bases in between. The CDR3 consists of 16 residues.

This clonotype was found many times. This CDR3 reads CASSLTDAGELFF. DNA of the CDR3: TGTGCCAGCAGCTTAACTGACGCCGGGGAGCTGTTTTTT. The chain carries TRBV7-3 and TRBJ2-2; D is unclear. V was clipped by 0 bases and J by 6 bases, with 5 bases between them. The CDR3 is made up of 13 amino acids. Germline V gene sequence: CDR1 SGHTA, CDR2 FQGTGA.

In its sample, this clonotype was seen many times. This chain joins TRBV20-1 and TRBJ1-4; D perhaps matches TRBD1 (6 bases). Germline V gene data show CDR1 as DFQATT and CDR2 as SNEGSKA (reference sequence). This CDR3 is built from 15 residues. Trimming removed 3 bases from V and 3 bases from J, with 14 bases in between. CDR3: CSASSRGRANEKLFF. In DNA, the CDR3 is TGCAGTGCTAGTTCGCGGGGGCGGGCTAATGAAAAACTGTTTTTT.

The genes are TRBV13 and TRBJ1-5; no firm D call. Germline CDR1 is PRHDT and CDR2 is FYEKMQ (reference sequence). V shed 1 base and J shed 2 bases, with 12 bases lying between them. The CDR3 has 16 amino acids. CDR3 protein: CASSLVGGSGNQPQHF. The CDR3 DNA is TGTGCCAGCAGCTTAGTCGGTGGTAGTGGCAATCAGCCCCAGCATTTT.

This clonotype occurred many times. The chain recombines TRBV28 with TRBJ2-3; 12 bases are shared with TRBD2. Germline lookup yields CDR1 MDHEN and CDR2 SYDVKM. Trimming cost V 5 bases and J 1 base; bases outside gene matches: 7. The CDR3 sequence is 17 residues long. CDR3 amino acids: CASSPSGLAGRTDTQYF. CDR3 nucleotide sequence: TGTGCCAGCAGTCCATCAGGACTAGCGGGGCGCACAGATACGCAGTATTTT.

At least ten counts were recorded for this clonotype. The rearrangement uses TRBV7-8 and TRBJ1-4, with a tentative D call TRBD1 (6 bases). The CDR3 runs to 15 residues. Trimming took off 3 bases at V and 5 bases at J, with 13 bases between the two ends. Germline lookup yields CDR1 SGHVS and CDR2 FQNEAQ. The CDR3 region has the DNA TGTGCCAGCAGCTTTAGCAGGGGTCGAAATGAAAAACTGTTTTTT. Its translation: CASSFSRGRNEKLFF.

This clonotype was seen repeatedly, ten times or more. This chain links TRBV20-1 with TRBJ1-1, with 10 nucleotides matching TRBD1. The CDR3 is 14 amino acids. With V trimmed by 4 bases and J by 5 bases, 7 bases remained unmatched. The germline V gene has CDR1 DFQATT and CDR2 SNEGSKA (reference sequence). Here the CDR3 DNA reads TGCAGTGCTACGTGGACAGGGGGAGATACTGAAGCTTTCTTT. This sequence encodes CSATWTGGDTEAFF.

This clonotype was seen at least ten times. The genes are TRBV11-3 and TRBJ1-1; D is ambiguous. The CDR3 has 12 residues. V lost 5 bases and J lost 2, with 6 bases in between. CDR1 SGHNT and CDR2 YENEEA come from the germline V gene. The CDR3 DNA follows: TGTGCCAGCAGCCCCGTTAACACTGAAGCTTTCTTT. It is translated as CASSPVNTEAFF.

This clonotype was seen ten or more times. The chain couples TRBV12-3 or TRBV12-4 to TRBJ1-5; unclear D gene. The CDR3 has 15 amino acids. Trimming pared 3 bases from V and 0 bases from J, leaving 9 bases between. The CDR3 bases are TGTGCCAGCAGTTTGGAAGCGAATAGCAATCAGCCCCAGCATTTT. Protein sequence: CASSLEANSNQPQHF.